This paragraph covers one T cell receptor (beta chain) sequence. Per germline, CDR1 LGHNA and CDR2 YNFKEQ. Losses at the gene ends were 4 bases for V and 4 bases for J; bases not matched to a gene: 8. The CDR3 totals 16 residues. Libraries were prepared by immunoSEQ multiplex PCR; TCRdb keeps only in-frame clonotypes and omits some of them. The sample lists 80,000 or so clones; almost 85% were seen once. The sample originates from a study of blood T cell repertoires in COVID-19. Study background: Some COVID-19 samples were acute and others convalescent; all came from the United States, Italy and Spain.

The rearrangement joins TRBV4-2 to TRBJ1-2; 11 bases line up with TRBD1. The sample was peripheral blood. This TCR was sampled from a man aged 50-60 years with COVID-19, enrolled during active disease. Here the CDR3 reads CASSPYGQGASYGYTF. Written as DNA, the CDR3 is TGTGCCAGCAGCCCCTATGGACAGGGGGCTAGCTATGGCTACACCTTC.